What follows is one T cell receptor (beta chain) and its context. Its specificity is not known. Assay: immunoSEQ multiplex PCR; the TCRdb copy retains only in-frame clones and omits some. The table includes some 86,000 clones, around 80% detected once. The sample comes from a study of T cell responses to AZD1222 COVID-19 vaccine. Regarding the study as a whole: Increases in Spike-specific TCR breadth and depth were seen after two AZD1222 doses.

The source is an adult in good health. Sample: peripheral blood, taken on day 0 of AZD1222 vaccination.

CDR3 bases: TGTGCCAGCAGTTACTTGGGCATGCTCTACTCCGGGGAGCTGTTTTTT. Protein product: CASSYLGMLYSGELFF. J is TRBJ2-2 and V is TRBV6-5; no definite D call. The V end was cut by 1 base, the J end by 6 bases, with 15 bases between. The CDR3 has 16 amino acids. Germline assignment: CDR1 MNHEY and CDR2 SVGAGI.